This T cell receptor (beta chain) is drawn from a study of vaccination effects on CD4 cells after COVID-19. Cells that had been cultured for 10 days were the source of isolated CD4+ T cells. Germline loops: CDR1 LNHDA, CDR2 SQIVND (reference sequence). The CDR3 has 16 amino acids. V lost 3 bases to trimming and J lost 4 bases; unmatched junction nucleotides: 4. Only in-frame clones appear in the TCRdb table, and some are missing; sequencing was by immunoSEQ multiplex PCR. The sample carries tens of thousands of clones, about 80% recorded once. This clone occurred a few times. As yet, its antigen is unknown.

The chain recombines TRBV19 with TRBJ1-5; 12 bases are shared with TRBD1. This sample comprised CD4+ T cells from PBMCs cultured without peptide, obtained before COVID-19 vaccination. This sequence was found in a human donor who had a prior SARS-CoV-2 infection. CDR3 in DNA: TGTGCCAGTAGTATGTGGGGACAGGGGGCGAATCAGCCCCAGCATTTT. Protein: CASSMWGQGANQPQHF.